This entry lists 31 T cell receptor beta chains sequenced from one sample in a study of blood T cell repertoires in COVID-19. Profiled with immunoSEQ multiplex PCR; TCRdb holds only in-frame clones, not every one. The sample consists of 200,000 to 300,000 clones, over 70% of them appearing once. The specimen sequenced was peripheral blood. The receptor set was obtained from a man aged 35 to 55 with acute or convalescent COVID-19.

This chain joins TRBV19 and TRBJ2-3; TRBD2 matches 9 bases. Trimming at V came to 3 bases and at J to 4 bases, leaving 8 bases not matched to a gene. Germline assignment: CDR1 LNHDA and CDR2 SQIVND (reference sequence). This CDR3 has 16 amino acids. CDR3 protein: CASSIRSSGSPDTQYF. Written as DNA, the CDR3 is TGTGCCAGTAGTATTCGGAGTAGCGGGAGCCCAGATACGCAGTATTTT.

The chain is built from TRBV19 and TRBJ1-1; no clear D gene. Trimming took off 7 bases at V and 1 base at J, with 10 bases between the two ends. Germline CDR1 reads LNHDA; CDR2 reads SQIVND (reference sequence). The CDR3 covers 13 residues. DNA of the CDR3: TGTGCCAGTAAAGAGGGAAGGAACACTGAAGCTTTCTTT. Translated, it gives CASKEGRNTEAFF.

The chain is built from TRBV19 and TRBJ2-1, with D unclear. The length of the CDR3 is 13 residues. The V gene lost 2 bases and the J gene lost 7 bases, with 9 bases spanning the gap. Per germline, CDR1 LNHDA and CDR2 SQIVND (reference sequence). The CDR3 DNA sequence: TGTGCCAGTAGTATATCCCTAAATAATGAGCAGTTCTTC. Its translation: CASSISLNNEQFF.

The chain joins TRBV27 to TRBJ2-1; D is perhaps TRBD1 (6 bases). The CDR3 is 15 residues long. Deletions cut 2 bases from V and 2 bases from J, with 10 bases between. CDR1 is MNHEY and CDR2 is SMNVEV in the germline V gene (reference sequence). The CDR3: CASSLNTGTYNEQFF. The CDR3 DNA reads as TGTGCCAGCAGTTTAAATACAGGGACCTACAATGAGCAGTTCTTC.

The genes are TRBV5-6 and TRBJ2-6; tentatively, D is TRBD1 (6 bases). Trimming removed 3 bases at V and 8 bases at J, with 18 bases between. The CDR3 contains 16 residues. In germline, CDR1 is SGHDT, CDR2 YYEEEE. CDR3 DNA: TGTGCCAGCAGCTCAGCGAGACAGGCCCTCTCCAACGTCCTGACTTTC. This gives the protein CASSSARQALSNVLTF.

This clone has only a few counts. The chain links TRBV6-5 to TRBJ2-3, with D possibly being TRBD2 (6 bases). Looked up from germline, CDR1 is MNHEY and CDR2 is SVGAGI. V lost 6 bases, J lost 4 bases, and 11 bases lay in between. The CDR3 runs to 13 residues. The CDR3 here is CASRRDEADTQYF. The CDR3 coding sequence is TGTGCCAGCAGGCGGGACGAGGCAGATACGCAGTATTTT.

This clone was seen a handful of times. V usage is TRBV7-9 and J usage is TRBJ1-4, with D possibly matching TRBD1 (6 bases). V lost 7 bases and J lost 4, with 13 bases in between. CDR3 length: 14 amino acids. Germline values: CDR1 SEHNR, CDR2 FQNEAQ (reference sequence). Here the CDR3 reads CASMGTGFNEKLFF. CDR3 nucleotide sequence: TGTGCCAGCATGGGAACAGGGTTTAATGAAAAACTGTTTTTT.

V gene TRBV30 combines with J gene TRBJ1-2; D is undetermined. The CDR3 totals 11 residues. In germline, CDR1 is GTSNPN, CDR2 SVGIG (reference sequence). V lost 0 bases to trimming and J lost 10 bases, with 9 bases between them. As DNA, the CDR3 is TGTGCCTGGAGTGTCTCAGGCTTCTACACCTTC. Encoded protein: CAWSVSGFYTF.

The genes are TRBV20-1 and TRBJ2-3, with D unresolved. The V gene's germline CDR1 is DFQATT and CDR2 SNEGSKA (reference sequence). V lost 5 bases to trimming and J lost 6 bases, with 9 bases between them. The CDR3 is 11 residues long. Here the CDR3 DNA reads TGCAGTGCTCGTCCTTTTGATACGCAGTATTTT. Protein sequence: CSARPFDTQYF.

This clone was detected once. The rearrangement uses TRBV7-9 and TRBJ2-7; 10 bases align to TRBD2. The trim removed 6 bases at V and 3 bases at J, leaving 5 bases unmatched. Germline V CDR1 and CDR2: SEHNR, FQNEAQ (reference sequence). The CDR3 consists of 14 residues. CDR3 DNA sequence: TGTGCCAGCAGTTTTAGCGGGAGGATCTACGAGCAGTACTTC. Protein product: CASSFSGRIYEQYF.

The rearrangement links TRBV10-3 to TRBJ1-2; 8 bases are shared with TRBD1. V lost 4 bases and J lost 4; bases outside the gene matches: 8. Germline V lookup: CDR1 ENHRY, CDR2 SYGVKD. The CDR3 extends over 15 amino acids. Written as DNA, the CDR3 is TGTGCCATCAGTGGGGAAATGACAGGGGCCTATGGCTACACCTTC. This translates into CAISGEMTGAYGYTF.

The CDR3 reads CASTLEQNTEAFF. DNA of the CDR3: TGTGCCAGCACTCTTGAGCAGAACACTGAAGCTTTCTTT. The V gene is TRBV2, the J gene TRBJ1-1; D is uncertain. This CDR3 region has 13 residues. With 7 bases removed from V and 1 base from J, the gap between germline ends came to 10 bases. Per the germline V gene, CDR1 is SNHLY and CDR2 is FYNNEI.

This chain links TRBV11-3 with TRBJ2-2; 7 bases agree with TRBD1. From germline, CDR1 is SGHNT and CDR2 YENEEA. V was clipped by 5 bases and J by 6 bases; unmatched bases: 6. There are 14 residues in the CDR3. The CDR3 DNA reads TGTGCCAGCAGCCCTCGGACAGGCCCCGGGGAGCTGTTTTTT. Translation: CASSPRTGPGELFF.

This clone was seen a single time. This chain links TRBV18 with TRBJ1-5; D gene uncertain. Per germline, CDR1 KGHSH and CDR2 LQKENI. CDR3 length equals 14 residues. Trimming left V 1 base short and J 4 bases short, with 8 bases between. CDR3 region: CASSPLPSNQPQHF. The CDR3, as DNA: TGTGCCAGCTCACCACTTCCTAGTAATCAGCCCCAGCATTTT.

V is TRBV19 and J is TRBJ1-5; 7 bases align to TRBD1. This CDR3 contains 15 residues. Germline lookup yields CDR1 LNHDA and CDR2 SQIVND (reference sequence). Losses at the gene ends were 2 bases for V and 1 base for J; bases not matched to a gene: 2. This chain's CDR3 is CASSIRQGSNQPQHF. CDR3 sequence (DNA): TGTGCCAGTAGTATAAGACAGGGAAGCAATCAGCCCCAGCATTTT.

This clone was seen a single time. This rearrangement joins TRBV5-1 to TRBJ2-7; 8 bases map to TRBD1. Unmatched junction bases numbered 5, after V lost 4 bases and J lost 5 bases. In germline, CDR1 is SGHRS, CDR2 YFSETQ. The CDR3 sequence is 13 residues long. DNA of the CDR3: TGCGCCAGCAGCCTGTCAGGGGGCGACGAGCAGTACTTC. Protein: CASSLSGGDEQYF.

V and J are TRBV12-5 and TRBJ2-2; D not certain. Germline CDR1 is LGHNT and CDR2 is FRNRAP. The CDR3 is 13 amino acids. V was clipped by 7 bases and J by 2 bases, with 8 bases between them. The CDR3 sequence: CASAPTNTGELFF. In nucleotides, the CDR3 is TGTGCTAGTGCCCCCACTAACACCGGGGAGCTGTTTTTT.

This clone was seen at least ten times. The chain links TRBV9 to TRBJ1-2, with D maybe TRBD1 (5 bases). CDR3 length: 18 residues. The germline V and J ends were trimmed by 0 bases and 6 bases, with 24 bases remaining between them. In germline, CDR1 is SGDLS, CDR2 YYNGEE. CDR3 amino acids: CASSVAPTFGQGGNGYTF. The DNA of the CDR3 is TGTGCCAGCAGCGTAGCTCCTACTTTCGGCCAGGGAGGGAATGGCTACACCTTC.

The chain combines TRBV5-1 with TRBJ2-7; D might be TRBD2 (5 bases). This CDR3 contains 14 residues. Germline V gene lookup returns CDR1 SGHRS and CDR2 YFSETQ. The V end lost 0 bases, the J end lost 7 bases, and 14 bases lay between the germline ends. This CDR3 is CASSLGLARGEQYF. The CDR3 nucleotides read TGCGCCAGCAGCTTGGGCCTCGCGCGAGGGGAGCAGTACTTC.

The V gene is TRBV19, the J gene TRBJ1-5; D is ambiguous. V lost 5 bases and J lost 7, with 12 bases in between. This CDR3 has 13 residues. Germline assignment: CDR1 LNHDA and CDR2 SQIVND (reference sequence). The CDR3 spells CASSLTEYQPQHF. In nucleotides, the CDR3 is TGTGCCAGTAGTCTTACGGAGTACCAGCCCCAGCATTTT.

The chain uses TRBV6-4 and TRBJ2-2, with 9 bases fitting TRBD1. The CDR3 runs to 14 residues. Per germline, CDR1 MRHNA and CDR2 SNTAGT. J lost 5 bases, V lost 8 bases, and 6 bases had no gene match. The DNA for the CDR3 is TGTGCCAGCTCCCCCGGGACAGGGACCGGGGAGCTGTTTTTT. Amino acid sequence: CASSPGTGTGELFF.

The chain is built from TRBV29-1 and TRBJ1-1; 9 nucleotides line up with TRBD1. The CDR3 has 14 amino acids. V lost 7 bases to trimming and J lost 5 bases; unmatched junction nucleotides: 11. The germline V gene encodes CDR1 SQVTM and CDR2 ANQGSEA. The CDR3 spells CSAAPTGGRTEAFF. CDR3 nucleotide sequence: TGCAGCGCTGCTCCGACAGGGGGTAGGACTGAAGCTTTCTTT.

This chain links TRBV3-1 (or the pseudogene TRBV3-2) with TRBJ2-7; 7 bases agree with TRBD1. CDR1 is LGHDT and CDR2 is YNNKEL in the germline V gene (reference sequence). The V segment lost 3 bases and the J segment 2 bases; nucleotides outside the gene matches: 4. CDR3 length equals 14 residues. CDR3 in amino acids: CASSHRDRAYEQYF. CDR3 nucleotides: TGTGCCAGCAGCCACAGGGACAGAGCCTACGAGCAGTACTTC.

This clone has more than one count but fewer than ten. J is TRBJ1-6 and V is TRBV6-1, with 10 bases that match TRBD1. The trim removed 4 bases at V and 7 bases at J, leaving 7 bases unmatched. In germline, CDR1 is MNHNS, CDR2 SASEGT. There are 16 residues in the CDR3. CDR3 nucleotide sequence: TGTGCCAGCAGTGTGAGACAGGGGGCCAGGAATTCACCCCTCCACTTT. Protein sequence: CASSVRQGARNSPLHF.

This chain links TRBV18 with TRBJ1-4; D remains unclear. The germline V and J ends were trimmed by 5 bases and 4 bases, with 17 bases remaining between them. This CDR3 has 16 residues. Germline CDR1 reads KGHSH; CDR2 reads LQKENI. CDR3 sequence (DNA): TGTGCCAGCTCATTCTCATCGGGGAGGATTAATGAAAAACTGTTTTTT. This codes for CASSFSSGRINEKLFF.

The chain links TRBV2 to TRBJ1-5, with TRBD1 matching 7 bases. Germline CDR1 is SNHLY and CDR2 is FYNNEI. This CDR3 comprises 15 residues. The junction had 9 bases not matched to a gene; V was cut back by 10 bases and J by 0 bases. The CDR3 is CATSRDRNSNQPQHF. In nucleotides, the CDR3 is TGTGCCACGAGCCGGGACAGAAATAGCAATCAGCCCCAGCATTTT. Combining the CDR3 with reference TRBV2 and TRBJ1-5 gives the whole variable domain EPEVTQTPSHQVTQMGQEVILRCVPISNHLYFYWYRQILGQKVEFLVSFYNNEISEKSEIFDDQFSVERPDGSNFTLKIRSTKLEDSAMYFCATSRDRNSNQPQHFGDGTRLSIL.

The J gene is TRBJ2-7, the V gene TRBV7-2; TRBD2 aligns across 9 bases. The V gene's germline CDR1 is SGHTA and CDR2 FQGNSA. V shed 3 bases, J shed 0 bases, and the junction held 9 bases outside the gene matches. The CDR3 is 17 residues long. Here the CDR3 reads CASSFTTSGFSSYEQYF. CDR3 bases: TGTGCCAGCAGCTTTACAACTAGCGGGTTCAGCTCCTACGAGCAGTACTTC.

The chain uses TRBV10-3 and TRBJ2-3; D possibly corresponds to TRBD1 (6 bases). The CDR3 loop spans 18 amino acids. Germline V lookup: CDR1 ENHRY, CDR2 SYGVKD. Trimming removed 0 bases at V and 0 bases at J, with 16 bases between. The CDR3 nucleotides read TGTGCCATCAGTGAGTCTTATGGGGGCTACCTTAGCACAGATACGCAGTATTTT. Translating gives CAISESYGGYLSTDTQYF.

The chain uses TRBV5-4 and TRBJ1-2; 10 positions match TRBD1. V lost 4 bases and J lost 4; bases outside the gene matches: 13. The CDR3 runs 17 residues. Per the germline V gene, CDR1 is SGHNT and CDR2 is YYREEE (reference sequence). The CDR3 is CASSPGQGGGVGYGYTF. CDR3 sequence (DNA): TGTGCCAGCAGCCCTGGACAGGGGGGAGGGGTTGGCTATGGCTACACCTTC.

The chain carries TRBV11-3 and TRBJ2-1; the D gene is possibly TRBD1 (5 bases). This CDR3 region has 13 residues. Trimming stripped 5 bases from V and 8 bases from J, with 13 bases between. The germline V gene has CDR1 SGHNT and CDR2 YENEEA. The CDR3 loop reads CASSQGEGYEQFF. DNA for the CDR3: TGTGCCAGCAGCCAGGGCGAAGGGTATGAGCAGTTCTTC.

The gene calls are TRBV29-1 and TRBJ1-1, with TRBD1 as a possible D gene (6 bases). Germline V CDR1 and CDR2: SQVTM, ANQGSEA. V dropped 1 base and J dropped 4 bases, with 19 bases sitting between them. The CDR3 consists of 16 residues. The CDR3 loop reads CSVEGEPGEWSTEAFF. The CDR3 bases are TGCAGCGTTGAAGGTGAGCCAGGGGAGTGGAGCACTGAAGCTTTCTTT.